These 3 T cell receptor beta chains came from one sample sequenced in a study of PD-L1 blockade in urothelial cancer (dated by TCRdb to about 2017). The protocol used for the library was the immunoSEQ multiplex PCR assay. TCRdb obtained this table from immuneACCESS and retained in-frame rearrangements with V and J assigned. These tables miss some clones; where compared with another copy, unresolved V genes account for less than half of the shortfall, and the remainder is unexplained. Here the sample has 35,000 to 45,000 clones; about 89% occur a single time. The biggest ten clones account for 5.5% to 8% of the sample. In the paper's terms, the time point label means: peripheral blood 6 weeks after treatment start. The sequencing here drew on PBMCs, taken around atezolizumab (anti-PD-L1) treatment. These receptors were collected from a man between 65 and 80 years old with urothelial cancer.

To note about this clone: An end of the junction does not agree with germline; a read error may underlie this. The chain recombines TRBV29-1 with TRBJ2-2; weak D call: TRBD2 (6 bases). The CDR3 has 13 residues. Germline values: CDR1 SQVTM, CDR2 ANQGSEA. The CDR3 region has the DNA TGCAGCGCTGAAGGAGGGTACACCGGGGAGCTGTTTTTT. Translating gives CSAEGGYTGELFF.

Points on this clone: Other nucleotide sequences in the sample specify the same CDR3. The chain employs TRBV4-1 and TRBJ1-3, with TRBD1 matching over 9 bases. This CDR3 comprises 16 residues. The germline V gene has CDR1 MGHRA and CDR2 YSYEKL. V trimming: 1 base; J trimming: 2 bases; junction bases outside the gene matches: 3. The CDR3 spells CASSQGQGVTGNTIYF. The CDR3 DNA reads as TGCGCCAGCAGCCAAGGACAGGGGGTAACTGGAAACACCATATATTTT.

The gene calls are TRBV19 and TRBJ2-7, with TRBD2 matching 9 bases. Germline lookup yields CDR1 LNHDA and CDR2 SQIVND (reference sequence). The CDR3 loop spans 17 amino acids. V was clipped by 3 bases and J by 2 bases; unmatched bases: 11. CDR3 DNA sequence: TGTGCCAGTAGTATGTCGACGAGCGGGAGGCAGACCTACGAGCAGTACTTC. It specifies CASSMSTSGRQTYEQYF.